This T cell receptor beta chain was documented in a study of blood T cell repertoires in COVID-19. Overall study: Italy, Spain and the United States were the sources of the convalescent and acute COVID-19 samples. Sources were T cells, B-cell-depleted T cells, or PBMCs; the material itself was cDNA or gDNA.

Original processing methods: The authors estimated nucleated cell counts from reference gene primer amplification. Clones were read by immunoSEQ multiplex PCR, and TCRdb kept only the in-frame ones, dropping some. V, J and clone size derive from that table, while D and trimming were established from the DNA sequence. The data contain about 74,000 clones, 75% to 85% of them singletons. The V gene lost 5 bases and the J gene lost 3 bases, with 14 bases spanning the gap. The CDR3 spans 15 residues. Germline CDR1 and CDR2: KGHSH and LQKENI. The receptor's source is a human donor in a cohort sampled during active COVID-19. The V gene is TRBV18, the J gene TRBJ1-5, with D possibly TRBD1 on 6 matching bases. The specimen was peripheral blood. The CDR3 reads CASSGQSQANQPQHF. The CDR3 DNA reads TGTGCCAGCTCAGGACAGTCTCAGGCCAATCAGCCCCAGCATTTT.